This TCR beta chain appears in the sequencing data of a study of T-cell memory formation after mild COVID-19. Study details: TCR clusters were largely donor specific.

Trimming took 3 bases from V and 2 from J, leaving 19 bases between them. Germline V gene data show CDR1 as SGHRS and CDR2 as YFSETQ. The CDR3 is made up of 17 amino acids. The study's findings and limits: Chiefly within CM and EM were the contracting CD4+ clones; CD8+ ones were within EMRA. What remained unconfirmed was the SARS-CoV-2 specificity of second-wave clones peaking on day 37. Clones contracting over day 15 to 85 were CD4/CD8 balanced, with later expanders leaning CD4+.

To note about this clonotype: The antigen is not known.

TCRdb reprocessed the 5' RACE reads with MiXCR, giving one entry per CDR3 protein. Of 100,000 to 150,000 distinct CDR3 sequences in the sample, about a sixth are singletons; the top ten hold approximately 5.2%. The rearrangement uses TRBV5-1 and TRBJ2-3, with a possible D match to TRBD2 (6 bases). The specimen was PBMCs or a T cell subset sorted from them (not recorded which). This TCR was recovered from a man in his late teens or twenties who had mild COVID-19 (a few samples of this study predate the infection). Cell type and time point are not known. This CDR3 is CASSWDSPRALTDTQYF. The CDR3 DNA is TGCGCCAGCAGCTGGGACTCTCCAAGGGCCCTCACAGATACGCAGTATTTT. Supplemented by reference TRBV5-1 and TRBJ2-3, the full variable domain reads KAGVTQTPRYLIKTRGQQVTLSCSPISGHRSVSWYQQTPGQGLQFLFEYFSETQRNKGNFPGRFSGRQFSNSRSEMNVSTLELGDSALYLCASSWDSPRALTDTQYFGPGTRLTVL.